This is a list of T cell receptor beta chains from one sample in a study of blood T cell repertoires in COVID-19. Here immunoSEQ multiplex PCR was the method, and the copy in TCRdb shows in-frame clones only, minus some. The sample lists some 290,000 clones, about nine tenths occurring once. Sequencing was performed on PBMCs or T cells enriched from blood (not recorded which). These receptors were obtained from a woman aged 25 to 45 who had recovered from COVID-19. Both conserved end residues are part of each CDR3. Each record gives: V gene, J gene, clone size, CDR3 length, D gene, CDR3 protein, CDR3 DNA. A D gene is named only where the DNA matches it firmly. A clone size is listed for some rows: how often the clone was seen (once, few, many), or a class if it is expanded.

TRBV6-4,TRBJ2-2,.,13,.,CASSDWAEGELFF,TGTGCCAGCAGTGACTGGGCCGAGGGGGAGCTGTTTTTT
TRBV2,TRBJ2-7,.,14,.,CASIEGGGWYEQYF,TGTGCCAGCATCGAGGGTGGTGGCTGGTACGAGCAGTACTTC
TRBV27,TRBJ2-1,once,16,.,CASSLSYEVAYNEQFF,TGTGCCAGCAGTTTATCGTACGAGGTCGCCTACAATGAGCAGTTCTTC
TRBV27,TRBJ2-7,.,15,TRBD1,CASSLFSGGKYEQYF,TGTGCCAGCAGTTTATTTTCAGGGGGCAAGTACGAGCAGTACTTC
TRBV3-1/TRBV3-2,TRBJ2-7,.,15,TRBD2,CASSSPGLAEDEQYF,TGTGCCAGCAGCTCTCCGGGACTAGCGGAAGACGAGCAGTACTTC
TRBV28,TRBJ1-3,.,15,TRBD1,CASIHNRGRGNTIYF,TGTGCCAGCATCCACAACAGGGGGCGCGGAAACACCATATATTTT
TRBV7-9,TRBJ2-2,few,14,.,CASSDREYTGELFF,TGTGCCAGCAGCGATAGGGAGTACACCGGGGAGCTGTTTTTT
TRBV19,TRBJ2-3,.,16,TRBD2,CASSISGSLNTDTQYF,TGTGCCAGTAGTATTAGCGGGAGTCTCAACACAGATACGCAGTATTTT
TRBV11-2,TRBJ2-6,.,18,.,CASSHFRSEGSGANVLTF,TGTGCCAGCAGCCATTTTCGGTCGGAGGGTTCGGGGGCCAACGTCCTGACTTTC
TRBV5-1,TRBJ2-7,.,14,TRBD1,CASSWGQGSYEQYF,TGCGCCAGCAGCTGGGGACAGGGGAGCTACGAGCAGTACTTC
TRBV6-5,TRBJ2-7,.,15,.,CASSYSAANLYEQYF,TGTGCCAGCAGTTACAGCGCGGCCAACCTCTACGAGCAGTACTTC
TRBV19,TRBJ1-5,once,17,.,CATKRSGSEYSNQPQHF,TGTGCCACCAAGAGATCGGGTTCAGAATATAGCAATCAGCCCCAGCATTTT
TRBV18,TRBJ1-3,.,16,.,CASSHPQTDTGNTIYF,TGTGCCAGCTCACACCCCCAGACAGACACTGGAAACACCATATATTTT
TRBV5-6,TRBJ2-1,.,14,.,CASTRGGAHNEQFF,TGTGCCAGCACTAGAGGGGGAGCCCACAATGAGCAGTTCTTC
TRBV7-3,TRBJ2-1,.,11,.,CASSSTTKQFF,TGTGCCAGCAGCTCGACTACGAAGCAGTTCTTC
TRBV27,TRBJ2-7,.,16,.,CASTPRGLAGPYEQYF,TGTGCCAGCACTCCCAGGGGGTTAGCGGGACCCTACGAGCAGTACTTC
TRBV6-4,TRBJ2-3,.,16,TRBD2,CASSAFLAGGTDTQYF,TGTGCCAGCAGTGCTTTTCTAGCGGGAGGCACAGATACGCAGTATTTT
TRBV27,TRBJ2-1,.,16,TRBD2,CASSLWGTSAYNEQFF,TGTGCCAGCAGTTTATGGGGGACTAGCGCCTACAATGAGCAGTTCTTC
TRBV7-6,TRBJ2-3,.,14,.,CASSLAPQIDTQYF,TGTGCCAGCAGCTTAGCGCCCCAGATAGATACGCAGTATTTT
TRBV27,TRBJ1-6,.,17,TRBD1,CASSRGTAHSYNSPLHF,TGTGCCAGCAGTCGTGGGACAGCCCACTCCTATAATTCACCCCTCCACTTT